These T cell receptor beta chains were read from a single sample in a study of post-analysis software for immune sequencing data. TCRdb re-called the PCR reads with MiXCR, one entry per CDR3 protein. The sample has around 710,000 distinct CDR3 sequences, around 45% seen once. Sequences were obtained from blood. These receptors came from a girl under 18 with multiple sclerosis. CDR3s include the opening cysteine and the closing phenylalanine or tryptophan. Size tells how often a clone was seen (once, few, many) or the class of an expanded clone, and some rows leave it out.

CASSNKIGDYGYTF TRBJ1-2 - TRBV6-6
CASSSRPETNEKLFF TRBJ1-4 - TRBV12-3/TRBV12-4
CSASPQDEQFF TRBJ2-1 - TRBV20-1
CASSYLRGVRSSYEQYF TRBJ2-7 - TRBV6-6
CSAGDRDDEQFF TRBJ2-1 - TRBV20-1
CASRLGGLQPQHF TRBJ1-5 once TRBV12-3/TRBV12-4
CASSVAPGQGSYNEQFF TRBJ2-1 once TRBV9
CASSLPGEVQYF TRBJ2-7 - TRBV7-8
CASSLEHLPGQETQYF TRBJ2-5 few TRBV28
CASSVGDKKRETQYF TRBJ2-5 - TRBV9
CASSSTGTNEKLFF TRBJ1-4 few TRBV6-6
CAISIQETQYF TRBJ2-5 - TRBV10-3
CASSYSIDRGGEKLFF TRBJ1-4 - TRBV6-6
CSARDRVGTYYEQYF TRBJ2-7 few TRBV20-1
CSVERQGGSYEQYF TRBJ2-7 few TRBV29-1
CSVEEGDEKLFF TRBJ1-4 few TRBV29-1
CASSQGVSETSTDTQYF TRBJ2-3 - TRBV4-1
CATTQGLQGNEQYF TRBJ2-7 - TRBV25-1
CASSVASRTYTGELLF TRBJ2-2 - TRBV9
CASSLESGRDDYTF TRBJ1-2 - TRBV12-3/TRBV12-4